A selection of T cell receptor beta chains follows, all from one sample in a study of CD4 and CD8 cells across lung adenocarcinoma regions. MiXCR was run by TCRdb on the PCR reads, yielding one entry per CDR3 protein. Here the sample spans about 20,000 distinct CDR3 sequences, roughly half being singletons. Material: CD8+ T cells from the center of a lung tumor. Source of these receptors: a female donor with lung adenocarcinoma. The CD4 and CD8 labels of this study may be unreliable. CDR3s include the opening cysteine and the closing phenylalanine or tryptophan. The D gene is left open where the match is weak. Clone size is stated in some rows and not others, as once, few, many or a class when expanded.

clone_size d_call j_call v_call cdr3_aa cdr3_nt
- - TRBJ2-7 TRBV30 CACEHPEFGYEQYF TGTGCCTGTGAACATCCCGAGTTTGGCTACGAGCAGTACTTC
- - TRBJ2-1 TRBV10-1 CASSAGTGTEQFF TGCGCCAGCAGTGCGGGAACCGGGACTGAACAGTTCTTC
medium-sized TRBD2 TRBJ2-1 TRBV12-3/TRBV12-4 CASGGGGNNEQFF TGTGCCAGCGGGGGGGGGGGGAACAATGAGCAGTTCTTC
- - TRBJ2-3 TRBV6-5 CASSYWGDQETQYF TGTGCCAGCAGTTACTGGGGTGACCAAGAGACGCAGTACTTT
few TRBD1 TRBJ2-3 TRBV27 CARGQGVGLTDTQYF TGTGCCAGGGGGCAGGGGGTCGGACTCACAGATACGCAGTACTTT
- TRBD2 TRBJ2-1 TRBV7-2 CASSRAGVYNEQFF TGTGCCAGCAGCCGGGCGGGAGTCTACAATGAGCAGTTCTTC
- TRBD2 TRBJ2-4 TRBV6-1 CASSETSGGASDIQYF TGTGCCAGCAGTGAAACTAGCGGGGGGGCCTCGGACATTCAGTACTTC
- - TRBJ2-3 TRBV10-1 CAGKGSRDQETQYF TGCGCGGGGAAGGGGAGCCGTGACCAAGAGACCCAGTACTTT
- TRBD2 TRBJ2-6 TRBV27 CASSLFAGGARRGANVLTF TGTGCCAGCAGTTTATTTGCGGGGGGCGCCCGACGGGGGGCCAACGTCCTGACTTTC
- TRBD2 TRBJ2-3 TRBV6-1 CASSGPFWRGRETDTQYF TGTGCCAGCAGTGGACCGTTCTGGCGCGGGAGGGAAACAGATACGCAGTATTTT
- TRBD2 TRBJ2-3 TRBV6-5 CASSFIAGGRTDTQYF TGTGCCAGCAGTTTCATAGCGGGAGGCCGCACAGATACGCAGTATTTT
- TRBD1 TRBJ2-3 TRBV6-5 CASSYGHVGTETQYF TGTGCCAGCAGTTACGGACATGTGGGGACAGAGACGCAGTATTTT
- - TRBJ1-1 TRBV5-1 CASSLSGREAFF TGCGCCAGCAGCTTGAGCGGCAGGGAAGCTTTCTTT
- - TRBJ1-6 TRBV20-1 CSAREGRDNSPLHF TGCAGTGCTAGGGAGGGACGGGATAATTCACCCCTCCACTTT
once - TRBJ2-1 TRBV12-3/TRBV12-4 CASGDRRVLSYNEQFF TGTGCCAGTGGGGACCGCCGGGTCCTTTCCTACAATGAGCAGTTCTTC
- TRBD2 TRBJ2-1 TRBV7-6 CASSLVSLAGVNEQFF TGTGCCAGCAGCTTAGTAAGTCTAGCGGGAGTCAATGAGCAGTTCTTC